The entry below gives a single TCR beta chain sequence along with its context. Its antigen is as yet unknown. The record originates from a study of cytotoxic CD8 clonotypes in ibrutinib-treated CLL. For the study at large: Among patients, some 24 responded partially and 2 completely; around 14 then stayed remitted and roughly 12 progressed after median about six years. Samples showed on average roughly 250,000 productive templates and around 94,000 productive rearrangements.

Libraries were prepared by immunoSEQ multiplex PCR; TCRdb keeps only in-frame clonotypes and omits some of them. Found here are about 140,000 clones, about 80% of them singletons; the top ten hold 25% to 30%. The ends lost 6 bases at V and 4 bases at J; junction bases unmatched: 4. The CDR3 is made up of 14 amino acids. Germline assignment: CDR1 MGHRA and CDR2 YSYEKL. General study points: Private clonotypes, not public ones, expanded at ibrutinib response. Measured clonality at baseline was greater than in age-matched healthy donors and tracked with circulating CD8+ T-cell counts.

The source was PBMCs, collected after 12 months of ibrutinib treatment. This receptor was identified in a human donor with chronic lymphocytic leukemia. The genes are TRBV4-1 and TRBJ1-4; 8 bases fit TRBD1. The CDR3 DNA is TGCGCCAGCAGTCTGGGACAGGATAATGAAAAACTGTTTTTT. Translation: CASSLGQDNEKLFF.